The rows below give T cell receptor beta chains drawn from one sample of a study of vaccination effects on CD4 cells after COVID-19. Produced via immunoSEQ multiplex PCR; TCRdb's table is partial and in-frame only. The table shows around 81,000 clones, with under 80% occurring only once. No antigens are known for them. This specimen consisted of CD4+ T cells from PBMCs cultured with HCoV-OC43 spike peptides, obtained after COVID-19 vaccination. These receptors were obtained from a human donor who received a COVID-19 vaccine. The CDR3 runs from the conserved cysteine through the conserved F or W. A D gene is named only where the DNA matches it firmly. Clone size is not always given. Where it is, it says once, few, many or a class for expanded clones.

v_call,d_call,j_call,cdr3_length,clone_size,cdr3_aa,cdr3_nt
TRBV2,-,TRBJ1-1,13,-,CASSEGRAGEAFF,TGTGCCAGCAGTGAAGGAAGGGCGGGTGAAGCTTTCTTT
TRBV16,-,TRBJ1-5,14,-,CASSTAQGGQPQHF,TGTGCCAGCAGCACAGCACAGGGCGGGCAGCCCCAGCATTTT
TRBV7-7,-,TRBJ2-2,15,-,CASSFQGPGTGELFF,TGTGCCAGCAGCTTCCAGGGGCCCGGCACCGGGGAGCTGTTTTTT
TRBV29-1,-,TRBJ1-2,13,-,CSGSSDGIYGYTF,TGCAGCGGCTCATCGGACGGTATCTATGGCTACACCTTC
TRBV3-1/TRBV3-2,-,TRBJ1-1,14,few,CASTYGGFSTEAFF,TGTGCCAGCACCTATGGGGGATTTTCCACTGAAGCTTTCTTT
TRBV3-1/TRBV3-2,-,TRBJ1-2,13,-,CASSPGRRYGYTF,TGTGCCAGCAGCCCGGGACGGCGATATGGCTACACCTTC
TRBV3-1/TRBV3-2,TRBD2,TRBJ2-1,18,-,CASSTRGAGGLTYNEQFF,TGTGCCAGCAGCACCCGAGGAGCGGGGGGGTTAACCTACAATGAGCAGTTCTTC
TRBV19,-,TRBJ1-1,13,-,CASSGQQNTEAFF,TGTGCCAGTAGTGGACAGCAGAACACTGAAGCTTTCTTT
TRBV12-3/TRBV12-4,-,TRBJ1-1,13,-,CASSITQGTEAFF,TGTGCCAGCAGTATTACGCAGGGAACCGAAGCTTTCTTT
TRBV5-1,-,TRBJ1-2,15,-,CASSLAGFKDYGYTF,TGCGCCAGCAGCTTGGCAGGGTTTAAAGACTATGGCTACACCTTC
TRBV2,-,TRBJ1-4,14,-,CASSLRRQEEKLFF,TGTGCCAGCAGTCTCCGGAGACAGGAGGAAAAACTGTTTTTT
TRBV7-9,-,TRBJ2-3,14,-,CASSLATGGVTQYF,TGTGCCAGCAGCTTAGCGACGGGTGGAGTTACGCAGTATTTT
TRBV29-1,-,TRBJ2-5,15,-,CSVVYFAREKETQYF,TGCAGCGTTGTGTATTTTGCGAGGGAAAAAGAGACCCAGTACTTC
TRBV19,TRBD1,TRBJ1-2,11,-,CASSLDRVYSF,TGTGCCAGTAGCTTGGACAGGGTATACTCCTTC
TRBV4-3,-,TRBJ1-1,13,-,CASSRKMNTEAFF,TGCGCCAGCAGCCGTAAGATGAACACTGAAGCTTTCTTT
TRBV5-1,TRBD1,TRBJ2-2,15,once,CASSLPTGETGELFF,TGCGCCAGCAGCTTGCCGACAGGGGAAACCGGGGAGCTGTTTTTT
TRBV5-1,-,TRBJ1-5,14,-,CASSLGSADQPQHF,TGCGCCAGCAGCTTGGGGTCGGCGGATCAGCCCCAGCATTTT
TRBV7-2,TRBD2,TRBJ2-5,14,few,CASSQQRGRETQYF,TGTGCCAGCAGCCAGCAGCGGGGACGGGAGACCCAGTACTTC
TRBV7-4,TRBD2,TRBJ2-3,13,-,CASSLERDDTQYF,TGTGCCAGCAGCTTAGAGCGGGACGATACGCAGTATTTT
TRBV5-1,TRBD1,TRBJ2-5,14,-,CASSFQGARETQYF,TGCGCCAGCAGCTTTCAGGGGGCGAGGGAGACCCAGTACTTC
TRBV12-3/TRBV12-4,-,TRBJ1-3,13,-,CASRLISGNTIYF,TGTGCCAGCAGGTTAATCTCTGGAAACACCATATATTTT
TRBV6-5,-,TRBJ1-5,15,-,CASRAGGPSNQPQHF,TGTGCCAGCAGGGCGGGGGGGCCCAGCAATCAGCCCCAGCATTTT
TRBV3-1/TRBV3-2,-,TRBJ2-4,12,-,CASSRGRNIQYF,TGTGCCAGCAGCAGGGGGAGGAACATTCAGTACTTC
TRBV5-6,-,TRBJ2-5,14,-,CASSLRGIGETQYF,TGTGCCAGCAGCTTGCGGGGGATCGGAGAGACCCAGTACTTC
TRBV19,TRBD1,TRBJ1-5,14,-,CASTRDRINQPQHF,TGTGCCAGTACCCGGGACAGAATAAATCAGCCCCAGCATTTT
TRBV29-1,TRBD1,TRBJ1-4,13,-,CSANQGADEKLFF,TGCAGCGCCAACCAGGGGGCTGATGAAAAACTGTTTTTT
TRBV9,-,TRBJ2-2,17,-,CASSSSGRNANTGELFF,TGTGCCAGCAGCTCCTCTGGACGGAACGCGAACACCGGGGAGCTGTTTTTT
TRBV6-2/TRBV6-3,-,TRBJ1-5,14,-,CASSYSGNHQPQHF,TGTGCCAGCAGTTACTCGGGCAACCATCAGCCCCAGCATTTT
TRBV10-3,TRBD1,TRBJ1-2,15,few,CAISETGGNIQGYTF,TGTGCCATCAGTGAGACAGGGGGCAACATCCAAGGCTACACCTTC
TRBV7-2,-,TRBJ2-5,14,-,CASSLGLRPETQYF,TGTGCCAGCAGCTTAGGGCTCAGGCCGGAGACCCAGTACTTC
TRBV24-1,-,TRBJ1-2,12,-,CATSEYDYGYTF,TGTGCCACCAGTGAGTACGACTATGGCTACACCTTC
TRBV5-5,-,TRBJ1-4,13,once,CASSLSDGEKLFF,TGTGCCAGCAGCTTGTCAGATGGGGAAAAACTGTTTTTT
TRBV7-9,-,TRBJ1-2,15,-,CASSSRDLLIYGYTF,TGTGCCAGCAGCTCCCGGGACTTACTAATCTATGGCTACACCTTC
TRBV6-6,TRBD1,TRBJ1-2,14,-,CASFWDRANYGYTF,TGTGCCAGCTTTTGGGACAGGGCTAACTATGGCTACACCTTC
TRBV30,TRBD2,TRBJ2-6,17,-,CAWSRERGGRGANVLTF,TGTGCCTGGAGTAGGGAGCGGGGGGGCCGCGGGGCCAACGTCCTGACTTTC
TRBV5-1,TRBD2,TRBJ2-5,16,-,CASSFLALAGGETQYF,TGCGCCAGCAGCTTTTTAGCCCTAGCGGGGGGGGAGACCCAGTACTTC
TRBV7-7,-,TRBJ2-5,15,-,CASSLGSRAQETQYF,TGTGCCAGCAGCTTAGGGTCGCGGGCACAAGAGACCCAGTACTTC
TRBV2,-,TRBJ2-1,16,-,CATTTAWASSYNEQFF,TGTGCCACCACGACGGCCTGGGCCAGCTCCTACAATGAGCAGTTCTTC
TRBV6-2/TRBV6-3,-,TRBJ1-4,14,-,CASSSGRRDEKLFF,TGTGCCAGCAGTTCCGGCAGGCGAGACGAAAAACTGTTTTTT
TRBV14,-,TRBJ2-6,15,few,CASSPLSSGANVLTF,TGTGCCAGCAGCCCCCTCAGCTCTGGGGCCAACGTCCTGACTTTC
TRBV24-1,-,TRBJ1-2,14,-,CATSDPTGKGGYTF,TGTGCCACCAGTGATCCAACCGGGAAGGGTGGCTACACCTTC
TRBV27,-,TRBJ2-2,14,-,CASSRSLGTGELFF,TGTGCCAGCTCTCGCAGTTTGGGCACCGGGGAGCTGTTTTTT
TRBV10-3,TRBD1,TRBJ2-3,15,-,CAISETGGRADTQYF,TGTGCCATCAGTGAAACAGGGGGCCGGGCAGATACGCAGTATTTT
TRBV5-6,-,TRBJ1-5,14,-,CASSPRGAGQPQHF,TGTGCCAGCAGCCCCAGGGGCGCGGGACAGCCCCAGCATTTT
TRBV6-5,-,TRBJ1-4,15,-,CASRPRTATNEKLFF,TGTGCCAGCAGGCCTAGGACAGCAACTAATGAAAAACTGTTTTTT
TRBV5-4,-,TRBJ2-5,13,-,CASSRDEQETQYF,TGTGCCAGCAGCCGAGATGAACAAGAGACCCAGTACTTC
TRBV18,-,TRBJ2-1,12,-,CASSRLGNEQFF,TGTGCCAGCTCACGACTAGGCAATGAGCAGTTCTTC
TRBV12-5,-,TRBJ2-4,16,-,CASGPTGSLAKNIQYF,TGTGCTAGTGGTCCTACAGGGTCGCTAGCCAAAAACATTCAGTACTTC
TRBV12-3/TRBV12-4,-,TRBJ1-3,12,-,CASTSLGNTIYF,TGTGCCAGCACCTCGCTCGGAAACACCATATATTTT
TRBV7-3,TRBD1,TRBJ2-4,14,-,CASSSGTGGNIQYF,TGTGCCAGCAGTTCCGGGACAGGGGGAAACATTCAGTACTTC
TRBV5-5,TRBD1,TRBJ1-1,14,-,CASSWGQGGGEAFF,TGTGCCAGCAGCTGGGGACAGGGCGGCGGTGAAGCTTTCTTT